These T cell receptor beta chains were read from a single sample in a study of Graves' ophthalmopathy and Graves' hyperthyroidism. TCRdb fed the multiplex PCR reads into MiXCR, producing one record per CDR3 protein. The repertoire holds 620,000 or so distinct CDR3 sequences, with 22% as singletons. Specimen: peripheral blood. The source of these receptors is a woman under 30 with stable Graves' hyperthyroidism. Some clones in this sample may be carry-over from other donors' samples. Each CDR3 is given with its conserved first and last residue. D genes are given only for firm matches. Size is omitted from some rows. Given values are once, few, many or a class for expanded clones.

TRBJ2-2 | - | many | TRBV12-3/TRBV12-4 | CASSFRGTGELFF | TGTGCCAGCAGCTTCCGGGGCACCGGGGAGCTGTTTTTT
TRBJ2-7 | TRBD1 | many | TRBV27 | CASRPTGTVYEQYF | TGTGCCAGCAGGCCGACCGGGACAGTTTACGAGCAGTACTTC
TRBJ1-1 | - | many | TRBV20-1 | CSAGSVNTEAFF | TGCAGTGCAGGGTCGGTGAACACTGAAGCTTTCTTT
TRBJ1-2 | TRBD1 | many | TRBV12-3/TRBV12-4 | CASRHSTGYGYTF | TGTGCCAGCAGACATTCGACAGGGTATGGCTACACCTTC
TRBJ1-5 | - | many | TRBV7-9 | CASSLGQSSNQPQHF | TGCGCCAGCAGCTTGGGCCAGTCTAGCAATCAGCCCCAGCATTTT
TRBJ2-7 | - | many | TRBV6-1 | CASGGSYEQYF | TGTGCCAGCGGGGGGTCCTACGAGCAGTACTTC
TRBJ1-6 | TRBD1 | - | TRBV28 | CASSYNRDRGTAYNSPLHF | TGTGCCAGCAGTTACAATCGGGACAGGGGCACGGCCTATAATTCACCCCTCCACTTT
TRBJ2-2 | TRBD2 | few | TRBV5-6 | CASSLMASGSGELFF | TGTGCCAGCAGCTTGATGGCTAGCGGGAGCGGGGAGCTGTTTTTT
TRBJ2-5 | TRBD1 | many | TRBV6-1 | CATSDRGRVETQYF | TGTGCCACCTCGGACAGGGGACGGGTAGAGACCCAGTACTTC
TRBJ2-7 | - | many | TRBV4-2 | CASSQGVTYEQYF | TGTGCCAGCAGCCAAGGGGTGACGTACGAGCAGTACTTC
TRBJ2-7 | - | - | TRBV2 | CASSGMGYEQYF | TGTGCCAGCAGTGGCATGGGCTACGAGCAGTACTTC
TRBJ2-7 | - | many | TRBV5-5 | CASSHIAGEQYF | TGTGCCAGCAGCCATATCGCGGGGGAGCAGTACTTC
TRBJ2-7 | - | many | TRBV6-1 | CASRPPGFPIYEQYF | TGTGCCAGCAGGCCTCCAGGGTTCCCAATATACGAGCAGTACTTC
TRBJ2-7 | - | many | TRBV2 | CASRGTVDSEQYF | TGTGCCAGCAGGGGAACAGTGGATAGCGAGCAGTACTTC
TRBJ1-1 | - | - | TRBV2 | CASRRVLVNTEAFF | TGTGCCAGCAGACGGGTCTTGGTGAACACTGAAGCTTTCTTT
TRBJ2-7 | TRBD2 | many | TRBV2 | CASAGLAVSYEQYF | TGTGCCAGCGCGGGACTAGCGGTCTCCTACGAGCAGTACTTC
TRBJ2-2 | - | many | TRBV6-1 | CASSADTHTGELFF | TGTGCCAGCAGTGCTGACACGCACACCGGGGAGCTGTTTTTT
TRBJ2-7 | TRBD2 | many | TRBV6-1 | CASSEASGLAGIHEQYF | TGTGCCAGCAGTGAAGCGTCAGGACTAGCGGGGATCCACGAGCAGTACTTC
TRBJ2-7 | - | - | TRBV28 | CASSSGAWRSSYEQYF | TGTGCCAGCAGTTCCGGGGCGTGGAGGAGCTCCTACGAGCAGTACTTC
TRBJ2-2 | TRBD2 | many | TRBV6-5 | CASSYSTSGGNGELFF | TGTGCCAGCAGTTACTCGACTAGCGGGGGGAACGGGGAGCTGTTTTTT
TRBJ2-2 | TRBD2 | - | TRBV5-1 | CASRPTGGAYTGELFF | TGCGCCAGCAGACCGACCGGGGGGGCATACACCGGGGAGCTGTTTTTT
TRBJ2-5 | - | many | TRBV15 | CATSRGGAGETQYF | TGTGCCACCAGCAGAGGGGGGGCGGGGGAGACCCAGTACTTC
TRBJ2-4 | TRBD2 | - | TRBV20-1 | CSAPGPGGGAKNIKYF | TGCAGTGCCCCGGGCCCCGGCGGGGGAGCCAAAAACATTAAGTACTTC
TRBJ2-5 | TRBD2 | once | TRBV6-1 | CASSEAPPTSGSETQYF | TGTGCCAGCAGTGAAGCCCCCCCGACTAGCGGGAGCGAGACCCAGTACTTC